This entry is about one T cell receptor (beta chain). Its antigen is unidentified. The data stem from a study of PD-L1 blockade in urothelial cancer. About the study: Patients took up atezolizumab around 2014 at 1,200 mg intravenously every 3 weeks. The researchers analyzed blood 3 weeks (second dose) and 6 weeks after treatment start. Study conclusions and caveats: Below-median pretreatment blood TCR clonality was associated with improved progression-free and overall survival.

The data were produced by immunoSEQ multiplex PCR, yet TCRdb's version contains in-frame clones alone and is incomplete. Of fewer than 90,000 clones detected, around 90% appear once; the ten largest clones hold 0.85% to 0.9%. This CDR3 has 13 amino acids. CDR1 is WSHSY and CDR2 is SAAADI in the germline V gene. V was pared by 7 bases and J by 2 bases, with 2 bases of the junction left unmatched. Stated time point: peripheral blood 6 weeks after treatment start. All patients handed over anywhere from 1 to 8 samples, pretreatment and on-treatment. Sequencing was performed on PBMCs, taken around atezolizumab (anti-PD-L1) treatment. J is TRBJ1-5 and V is TRBV10-2, with 7 bases matching TRBD1. This clonotype originated in a woman of 80 years or more with urothelial cancer. The CDR3 nucleotides read TGCGCCAGCACGCAGGGGGGCAATCAGCCCCAGCATTTT. Translating gives CASTQGGNQPQHF.